This is a list of T cell receptor beta chains from one sample in a study of blood T cell repertoires in COVID-19. Clones were read by immunoSEQ multiplex PCR, and TCRdb kept only the in-frame ones, dropping some. This table holds about 230,000 clones, about 90% found once. Sequencing was carried out using PBMCs or T cells enriched from blood (not recorded which). The receptors stem from a man aged 25 to 40 who had recovered from COVID-19. Both conserved end residues are part of each CDR3. The D gene is left open where the match is weak. Rows give clone size only sometimes, using once, few, many, or a class for an expanded clone.

v_gene: TRBV27; j_gene: TRBJ2-7; abundance: -; d_gene: TRBD1; CDR3aa: CARRDRVYEQYF; CDR3nt: TGTGCCAGACGGGACAGGGTGTACGAGCAGTACTTC
v_gene: TRBV28; j_gene: TRBJ1-5; abundance: -; d_gene: TRBD1; CDR3aa: CASLPGQGRQPQHF; CDR3nt: TGTGCCAGCCTCCCGGGACAGGGACGTCAGCCCCAGCATTTT
v_gene: TRBV30; j_gene: TRBJ2-3; abundance: once; d_gene: -; CDR3aa: CAWSSSDTQYF; CDR3nt: TGTGCCTGGAGTTCATCAGATACGCAGTATTTT
v_gene: TRBV18; j_gene: TRBJ2-7; abundance: -; d_gene: TRBD1; CDR3aa: CASSPPGTVYEQYF; CDR3nt: TGTGCCAGCTCACCGCCCGGGACAGTCTACGAGCAGTACTTC
v_gene: TRBV16; j_gene: TRBJ2-7; abundance: -; d_gene: -; CDR3aa: CASSQFNGPYEQYF; CDR3nt: TGTGCCAGCAGCCAATTCAATGGCCCCTACGAGCAGTACTTC
v_gene: TRBV5-1; j_gene: TRBJ1-1; abundance: -; d_gene: -; CDR3aa: CASSNGGATEAFF; CDR3nt: TGCGCCAGCAGCAACGGGGGGGCCACTGAAGCTTTCTTT
v_gene: TRBV6-6; j_gene: TRBJ2-6; abundance: -; d_gene: -; CDR3aa: CASSYPNNAGANVLTF; CDR3nt: TGTGCCAGCAGTTACCCCAACAACGCTGGGGCCAACGTCCTGACTTTC
v_gene: TRBV9; j_gene: TRBJ2-3; abundance: -; d_gene: -; CDR3aa: CASSVAGGWSDTQYF; CDR3nt: TGTGCCAGCAGCGTAGCTGGGGGGTGGTCAGATACGCAGTATTTT
v_gene: TRBV27; j_gene: TRBJ1-5; abundance: -; d_gene: TRBD1; CDR3aa: CASSPLPGQGNQPQHF; CDR3nt: TGTGCCAGCAGTCCACTACCGGGACAGGGTAATCAGCCCCAGCATTTT
v_gene: TRBV9; j_gene: TRBJ1-4; abundance: once; d_gene: TRBD1; CDR3aa: CASSFTGGNNEKLFF; CDR3nt: TGTGCCAGCAGCTTTACAGGGGGGAATAATGAAAAACTGTTTTTT
v_gene: TRBV29-1; j_gene: TRBJ2-7; abundance: -; d_gene: -; CDR3aa: CSVVSSSSYEQYF; CDR3nt: TGCAGCGTTGTTAGCTCGAGCTCCTACGAGCAGTACTTC
v_gene: TRBV7-9; j_gene: TRBJ2-1; abundance: few; d_gene: -; CDR3aa: CASDSPTYNEQFF; CDR3nt: TGTGCCAGCGACTCCCCCACCTACAATGAGCAGTTCTTC
v_gene: TRBV14; j_gene: TRBJ1-3; abundance: -; d_gene: -; CDR3aa: CASSQVLGNTIYF; CDR3nt: TGTGCCAGCAGCCAAGTTCTCGGAAACACCATATATTTT
v_gene: TRBV6-5; j_gene: TRBJ1-2; abundance: -; d_gene: TRBD1; CDR3aa: CASSGGSARGYTF; CDR3nt: TGTGCCAGCTCAGGGGGATCCGCTCGGGGCTACACCTTC